The 26 T cell receptor beta chains presented below share a single source sample, sequenced in a study of Graves' ophthalmopathy and Graves' hyperthyroidism. As the template, RNA transcripts were used to amplify TCR beta CDR3 regions. The first round was an RT-PCR with HTBI primers, and the second round was a multiplex PCR. Each CDR3 protein is one row after TCRdb ran MiXCR on the multiplex PCR reads. Altogether approximately 700,000 distinct CDR3 sequences are present, just over 40% being singletons, with the ten largest covering over 2.5%. Sequenced: peripheral blood. The receptors shown here come from an adult man with Graves' ophthalmopathy.

V gene TRBV29-1 combines with J gene TRBJ1-1, with D uncertain. V was clipped by 4 bases and J by 0 bases, with 9 bases between them. CDR3 length equals 13 residues. Germline CDR1 reads SQVTM; CDR2 reads ANQGSEA. In DNA, the CDR3 is TGCAGCGTTGTGGTGAGGATGAACACTGAAGCTTTCTTT. Its translation is CSVVVRMNTEAFF.

This clonotype was observed a handful of times. V gene TRBV3-1 combines with J gene TRBJ1-4; 10 nucleotides align to TRBD1. CDR3 size: 15 residues. The germline CDR1 and CDR2 sequences are LGHDT and YNNKEL (reference sequence). Germline trimming cut 3 bases from V and 8 bases from J; bases unmatched to any gene: 6. CDR3 nucleotide sequence: TGTGCCAGCAGCCAGGGGACAGGGGCATACGAAAAACTGTTTTTT. It translates to CASSQGTGAYEKLFF.

Written as DNA, the CDR3 is TGCGCCAGCAATTCAATCCTCGGCCAGGGGGAAAATCAGCCCCAGCATTTT. Translation: CASNSILGQGENQPQHF. The rearrangement uses TRBV4-3 and TRBJ1-5, with 7 bases aligning to TRBD1. Germline V gives CDR1 LGHNA, CDR2 YSLEER. J gave up 4 bases and V 7 bases, and 16 bases lay outside the gene matches. The CDR3 loop spans 17 amino acids.

The J gene is TRBJ2-2, the V gene TRBV11-2, with TRBD1 matching over 8 bases. Germline CDR1 SGHAT, CDR2 FQNNGV. CDR3 length: 21 residues. V shed 7 bases and J 4 bases; nucleotides not matched to a gene: 26. CDR3 amino acids: CASTRRGERQGLMGFTGELFF. DNA for the CDR3: TGTGCCAGCACTCGAAGGGGCGAGAGACAGGGGCTGATGGGGTTCACCGGGGAGCTGTTTTTT.

This clonotype was picked up many times. The chain uses TRBV12-3 or TRBV12-4 and TRBJ1-1, with D tentatively TRBD1 (5 bases). The CDR3 is 15 residues long. The V and J ends lost 1 base and 2 bases respectively, with 11 bases between them. As DNA, the CDR3 is TGTGCCAGCAGTTTAGGAGGGGCGCCAAACACTGAAGCTTTCTTT. It specifies CASSLGGAPNTEAFF.

This clonotype appeared many times. This chain links TRBV20-1 with TRBJ1-1, with D possibly being TRBD1 (6 bases). CDR1 is DFQATT, CDR2 SNEGSKA, per germline (reference sequence). Trimming cost V 1 base and J 1 base, with 7 bases left between them. The CDR3 is 13 amino acids. The CDR3 DNA reads TGCAGTGCTAGAGGGACAGAGAACACTGAAGCTTTCTTT. Its translation: CSARGTENTEAFF.

A note on this clonotype: This may come from a read error, since a much larger clone is one base off. The chain combines TRBV7-2 with TRBJ2-7; the D gene is possibly TRBD1 (6 bases). Germline V gene lookup returns CDR1 SGHTA and CDR2 FQGNSA. Trimming took off 2 bases at V and 2 bases at J, with 19 bases between the two ends. CDR3 length equals 17 residues. The CDR3 nucleotides read TGTGCCAGCAGCTTACGCGCCGGACAGAGCAGCCCCTACGAGCAGTACTTC. Its protein product is CASSLRAGQSSPYEQYF.

The table lists this clonotype with many counts. The chain combines TRBV5-1 with TRBJ2-5, with D possibly matching TRBD1 (5 bases). Germline V gene data show CDR1 as SGHRS and CDR2 as YFSETQ. The CDR3 extends over 15 amino acids. V lost 7 bases and J 5 bases, leaving 21 bases between the germline ends. CDR3 bases: TGCGCCAGCGCCAGAGGTGGGCAGGGTCAGGAGACCCAGTACTTC. This encodes CASARGGQGQETQYF.

This clonotype was observed many times. This rearrangement joins TRBV2 to TRBJ1-4; D perhaps matches TRBD1 (5 bases). Trimming left V 2 bases short and J 4 bases short, with 11 bases between. The germline V gene has CDR1 SNHLY and CDR2 FYNNEI. This CDR3 contains 15 residues. The CDR3 DNA reads TGTGCCAGCAGTGAAAGCCAGGGCGTTAATGAAAAACTGTTTTTT. This sequence encodes CASSESQGVNEKLFF.

The CDR3 sequence is CSVSPGNQPQHF. As DNA, the CDR3 is TGCAGCGTTTCGCCAGGGAATCAGCCCCAGCATTTT. The chain links TRBV29-1 to TRBJ1-5; D possibly corresponds to TRBD1 (5 bases). The V and J ends lost 5 bases and 4 bases respectively, with 9 bases between them. Germline assignment: CDR1 SQVTM and CDR2 ANQGSEA. The CDR3 runs 12 residues.

As for this clonotype: At one boundary the junction diverges from the germline segment, which might be a read error. The J gene is TRBJ1-1, the V gene TRBV9; no clear D. CDR1 and CDR2 (germline): SGDLS, YYNGEE. This CDR3 is 14 amino acids long. The CDR3 loop reads CASSFGSVNTEAFF. The CDR3 bases are TGCGCCAGCAGCTTCGGCAGCGTGAACACTGAAGCTTTCTTT.

This clonotype came up many times. This rearrangement joins TRBV7-2 to TRBJ2-2; the D gene is possibly TRBD1 (6 bases). This CDR3 has 15 amino acids. With 8 bases removed from V and 1 base from J, the gap between germline ends came to 14 bases. Germline assignment: CDR1 SGHTA and CDR2 FQGNSA. Here the CDR3 DNA reads TGTGCCAGCCGAGGACCGGGACAGAACACCGGGGAGCTGTTTTTT. It codes for CASRGPGQNTGELFF.

This clonotype has just a few counts. Relative to the germline gene, one junction end is altered; a read error may explain this. The rearrangement uses TRBV10-3 and TRBJ2-6, with a possible D match to TRBD2 (7 bases). This CDR3 is 18 amino acids long. The V gene's germline CDR1 is ENHRY and CDR2 SYGVKD. The CDR3 DNA is TGTGCCAGCAGTGCCATGGGGGGGCCCAGCTCTGGGGCCAACGTCCTGACTTTC. It codes for CASSAMGGPSSGANVLTF.

This clonotype was recorded at least ten times. The rearrangement links TRBV7-2 to TRBJ1-4, with TRBD1 identical over 7 bases. The germline V gene has CDR1 SGHTA and CDR2 FQGNSA. Trimming removed 6 bases from V and 3 bases from J; junction bases left unmatched: 4. The CDR3 consists of 14 residues. The CDR3 loop reads CASSRQGPNEKLFF. The CDR3 DNA follows: TGTGCCAGCAGTCGACAGGGTCCTAATGAAAAACTGTTTTTT. Combining the CDR3 with reference TRBV7-2 and TRBJ1-4 gives the whole variable domain GAGVSQSPSNKVTEKGKDVELRCDPISGHTALYWYRQSLGQGLEFLIYFQGNSAPDKSGLPSDRFSAERTGGSVSTLTIQRTQQEDSAVYLCASSRQGPNEKLFFGSGTQLSVL.

The V and J genes are TRBV24-1 and TRBJ2-1; 9 nucleotides match TRBD1. V lost 4 bases, J lost 7 bases, and 7 bases stayed unmatched. CDR1 and CDR2 (germline): KGHDR, SFDVKD. The CDR3 is made up of 15 amino acids. The CDR3 sequence is CATSEHGTGKNEQFF. Written as DNA, the CDR3 is TGTGCCACCAGTGAGCATGGGACAGGGAAGAATGAGCAGTTCTTC.

The sample holds many counts of this clonotype. The chain uses TRBV20-1 and TRBJ1-1; no clear D gene. The germline V gene encodes CDR1 DFQATT and CDR2 SNEGSKA (reference sequence). The CDR3 is made up of 13 amino acids. The CDR3 reads CSASGPLNTEAFF. The CDR3, as DNA: TGCAGCGCCTCCGGGCCACTGAACACTGAAGCTTTCTTT.

J is TRBJ1-6 and V is TRBV5-6, with a weak D call TRBD1 (5 bases). CDR3 length: 16 amino acids. The V gene lost 4 bases and the J gene lost 5 bases, with 16 bases spanning the gap. CDR1 SGHDT and CDR2 YYEEEE come from the germline V gene. The CDR3 nucleotides are TGTGCCAGCAGCGCGGACACTCAACCCCATAATTCACCCCTCCACTTT. Amino acids: CASSADTQPHNSPLHF.

This chain joins TRBV27 and TRBJ1-1; D is ambiguous. CDR1 is MNHEY, CDR2 SMNVEV, per germline (reference sequence). Between the trimmed V and J ends, which lost 8 bases and 1 base, there was a span of 11 bases. The CDR3 totals 13 residues. In DNA form, the CDR3 reads TGTGCCAGCGGCGAACTTTGGAACACTGAAGCTTTCTTT. Translating it yields CASGELWNTEAFF.

This clonotype has a count of ten or more. The chain uses TRBV2 and TRBJ1-1; 9 nucleotides match TRBD1. The CDR3 is made up of 14 amino acids. Trimming cost V 7 bases and J 3 bases; bases outside gene matches: 6. Germline V gene sequence: CDR1 SNHLY, CDR2 FYNNEI. As DNA, the CDR3 is TGTGCCAGCAACCCAAACAGGGGGCACACTGAAGCTTTCTTT. Amino acids: CASNPNRGHTEAFF.

The gene calls are TRBV6-5 and TRBJ2-7; 13 nucleotides agree with TRBD2. The V segment lost 7 bases and the J segment 3 bases; nucleotides outside the gene matches: 6. This CDR3 comprises 15 residues. The germline CDR1 and CDR2 sequences are MNHEY and SVGAGI. The CDR3 coding sequence is TGTGCCAGCAACAAGGGACTAGCGGGGAACTACGAGCAGTACTTC. This sequence encodes CASNKGLAGNYEQYF.

About this clonotype: This sequence may be a read error, since a much larger clone differs from it by one base. CDR3 sequence: CASSAARDGNTEAFF. CDR3 sequence (DNA): TGTGCCAGCAGCGCTGCCAGGGACGGGAACACTGAAGCTTTCTTT. The chain couples TRBV9 to TRBJ1-1; D perhaps matches TRBD1 (5 bases). Trimming took 3 bases from V and 1 from J, leaving 13 bases between them. Germline V gives CDR1 SGDLS, CDR2 YYNGEE. The CDR3 covers 15 residues.

Regarding this clonotype: Since a much larger clone is just one base distant, this may be a read error. Given the absence of the conserved phenylalanine or tryptophan at the CDR3 end, a read error is likely. V gene TRBV25-1 combines with J gene TRBJ1-3; maybe TRBD1 (6 bases). The CDR3 sequence is 15 residues long. V was clipped by 6 bases and J by 0 bases, with 12 bases between them. Germline CDR1 is MGHDK and CDR2 is SYGVNS. The CDR3 DNA reads as TGTGCCAGCAGCAAAAACAGGGACTCTGGAAACACCATATATCTT. It translates to CASSKNRDSGNTIYL.

V usage is TRBV20-1 and J usage is TRBJ1-2; 7 bases are shared with TRBD1. This CDR3 has 13 amino acids. Germline V lookup: CDR1 DFQATT, CDR2 SNEGSKA (reference sequence). Trimming removed 6 bases from V and 4 bases from J; junction bases left unmatched: 8. The chain's CDR3 is CSATRTGTYGYTF. The CDR3 DNA is TGCAGTGCAACCCGGACAGGCACCTATGGCTACACCTTC.

This clonotype was recorded at least ten times. The rearrangement uses TRBV24-1 and TRBJ1-5, with D perhaps TRBD1 (6 bases). This CDR3 spans 13 amino acids. V shed 5 bases and J shed 7 bases, with 11 bases lying between them. The germline V gene encodes CDR1 KGHDR and CDR2 SFDVKD. CDR3 bases: TGTGCCACCAGTGTAGGGGGAATACAGCCCCAGCATTTT. Protein: CATSVGGIQPQHF.

As to this clonotype: Germline and junction disagree at one end, which may indicate a read error. The chain links TRBV15 to TRBJ2-1, with TRBD1 identical over 7 bases. The germline V gene has CDR1 LNHNV and CDR2 YYDKDF (reference sequence). The CDR3 is 13 residues long. The CDR3 nucleotides are TGTGCCACTTCAAAGAGCAGGGGGAATGAGCAGCTCTTC. Translated: CATSKSRGNEQLF.

This clonotype was counted a single time. V gene TRBV9 combines with J gene TRBJ2-2; TRBD1 matches 7 bases. J lost 3 bases, V lost 3 bases, and 20 bases had no gene match. The CDR3 has 20 residues. Per the germline V gene, CDR1 is SGDLS and CDR2 is YYNGEE. As DNA, the CDR3 is TGTGCCAGCAGCGCCCCCCGGGACAGCAAACCGAGGCGCTACACCGGGGAGCTGTTTTTT. This translates into CASSAPRDSKPRRYTGELFF. Filled out from reference TRBV9 and TRBJ2-2, the complete variable domain reads DSGVTQTPKHLITATGQRVTLRCSPRSGDLSVYWYQQSLDQGLQFLIQYYNGEERAKGNILERFSAQQFPDLHSELNLSSLELGDSALYFCASSAPRDSKPRRYTGELFFGEGSRLTVL.